The 21 T cell receptor beta chains below come from one sample, sequenced in a study of identical twins. TCRdb re-derived calls from the 5' RACE reads in MiXCR, one entry per CDR3 protein. The data contain about 890,000 distinct CDR3 sequences, roughly 12% of them singletons. The same sample was also used in a study of yellow fever vaccine responses in identical twins.

The sequenced sample consisted of PBMCs. These receptors were obtained from a woman between 18 and 29 years old in good health.

This clonotype was seen more than once but under ten times. The chain carries TRBV14 and TRBJ2-5, with TRBD2 identical over 11 bases. The ends lost 3 bases at V and 5 bases at J; junction bases unmatched: 5. Germline V gene lookup returns CDR1 SGHDN and CDR2 FVKESK. This CDR3 is 15 amino acids long. The chain's CDR3 is CASSHALAGVETQYF. CDR3 nucleotides: TGTGCCAGCAGCCATGCACTAGCGGGAGTGGAGACCCAGTACTTC.

The chain links TRBV4-1 to TRBJ2-1; 12 positions match TRBD2. The CDR3 has 16 residues. Germline loops: CDR1 MGHRA, CDR2 YSYEKL. Losses at the gene ends were 3 bases for V and 9 bases for J; bases not matched to a gene: 9. The CDR3 loop is CASSQQPSGGAIEQFF. CDR3 bases: TGCGCCAGCAGCCAGCAACCTAGCGGGGGGGCCATTGAGCAGTTCTTC.

In this sample, this clonotype turned up many times. The chain couples TRBV5-1 to TRBJ2-2; D possibly corresponds to TRBD2 (6 bases). The CDR3 extends over 16 amino acids. V was cut by 0 bases and J by 6 bases, with 15 bases left in between. Per germline, CDR1 SGHRS and CDR2 YFSETQ. The CDR3 region has the DNA TGCGCCAGCAGCTTGGCGTTACTAGCTTATCCCGGGGAGCTGTTTTTT. Encoded protein: CASSLALLAYPGELFF.

This clonotype was detected only a few times. This chain links TRBV7-9 with TRBJ2-7; D is possibly TRBD2 (6 bases). Trimming took off 0 bases at V and 5 bases at J, with 14 bases between the two ends. The germline gives CDR1 SEHNR, CDR2 FQNEAQ (reference sequence). This CDR3 has 15 amino acids. The CDR3 here is CASSLAVGRSHEQYV. CDR3 DNA sequence: TGTGCCAGCAGCTTAGCTGTCGGGAGATCCCACGAGCAGTACGTC.

This clonotype was picked up a small number of times. The chain has TRBV28 and TRBJ1-1; D call uncertain. This CDR3 spans 12 amino acids. V gave up 9 bases and J gave up 3 bases, with 11 bases separating them. The V gene's germline CDR1 is MDHEN and CDR2 SYDVKM. The CDR3 region has the DNA TGTGCCAGTAGCGAGGAGTACACTGAAGCTTTCTTT. It translates to CASSEEYTEAFF.

This chain uses TRBV6-1 with TRBJ2-5, with D perhaps TRBD1 (6 bases). V was clipped by 6 bases and J by 3 bases, with 11 bases between them. In germline, CDR1 is MNHNS, CDR2 SASEGT. This CDR3 contains 13 residues. DNA of the CDR3: TGTGCCAGCAGCCACCGGGACAAAGAGACCCAGTACTTC. This translates into CASSHRDKETQYF.

This clonotype has more than one count but fewer than ten. V usage is TRBV7-6 and J usage is TRBJ2-7; 11 nucleotides agree with TRBD2. Per germline, CDR1 SGHVS and CDR2 FNYEAQ. The V gene end was trimmed by 1 base and the J gene end by 5 bases; junction bases not matched to a gene: 7. The CDR3 runs to 16 residues. CDR3 DNA sequence: TGTGCCAGCAGCTTAGGGGTAGCGGGAGGGCCGGACGAGCAGTACTTC. This encodes CASSLGVAGGPDEQYF.

This clonotype was seen a few times. The rearrangement uses TRBV3-1 and TRBJ1-1; D unresolved. V lost 7 bases, J lost 0 bases, and 12 bases lay in between. Germline V gene data show CDR1 as LGHDT and CDR2 as YNNKEL (reference sequence). The CDR3 totals 14 residues. The DNA of the CDR3 is TGTGCCAGCACCCTTGGGTTGGTGAACACTGAAGCTTTCTTT. Encoded protein: CASTLGLVNTEAFF.

This clonotype was observed at least ten times. The CDR3 spells CASSEKFTYNEQFF. The CDR3 DNA sequence: TGTGCCAGCAGTGAGAAGTTTACCTACAATGAGCAGTTCTTC. The V and J genes are TRBV12-3 or TRBV12-4 and TRBJ2-1; the D is unclear. V dropped 5 bases and J dropped 2 bases, with 10 bases sitting between them. This CDR3 contains 14 residues.

This clonotype was recorded a few times. This chain uses TRBV6-5 with TRBJ1-4; 9 bases map to TRBD1. The CDR3 runs to 15 residues. V was pared by 0 bases and J by 7 bases, with 3 bases of the junction left unmatched. The V gene's germline CDR1 is MNHEY and CDR2 SVGAGI. As DNA, the CDR3 is TGTGCCAGCAGTTACTCGACAGGGGGAGGTGAAAAACTGTTTTTT. The encoded protein is CASSYSTGGGEKLFF.

A few counts support this clonotype. The gene calls are TRBV12-3 or TRBV12-4 and TRBJ2-7; D gene uncertain. Deletions cut 7 bases from V and 0 bases from J, with 13 bases between. The CDR3 loop spans 14 amino acids. For the CDR3, the DNA is TGTGCCAGCATGGATTGGGTTTACTCCTACGAGCAGTACTTC. It translates to CASMDWVYSYEQYF.

This clonotype turned up a few times. The junction and the germline gene differ at one end; a read error may be behind it. The chain has TRBV2 and TRBJ1-1; D perhaps matches TRBD1 (5 bases). This CDR3 has 14 amino acids. The germline gives CDR1 SNHLY, CDR2 FYNNEI. The CDR3 nucleotides read TGTGCCACCAGTAAGACCGGGGGGTACACTGAAGCTTTCTTT. It translates to CATSKTGGYTEAFF.

This clonotype came up a few times. J is TRBJ1-1 and V is TRBV5-1, with a tentative D call TRBD1 (5 bases). Trimming left V 4 bases short and J 4 bases short, with 17 bases between. Per germline, CDR1 SGHRS and CDR2 YFSETQ. The CDR3 is made up of 15 amino acids. The CDR3 nucleotides are TGCGCCAGCAGCCCGAACATTGGGGGGGGCACTGAAGCTTTCTTT. Protein sequence: CASSPNIGGGTEAFF.

At least ten counts were recorded for this clonotype. The gene calls are TRBV12-3 or TRBV12-4 and TRBJ2-5, with D hard to call. The CDR3 is made up of 13 amino acids. The V end lost 6 bases, the J end lost 2 bases, and 10 bases lay between the germline ends. DNA of the CDR3: TGTGCCAGCAGCCCCACCAGACAAGAGACCCAGTACTTC. Its translation: CASSPTRQETQYF.

This clonotype was observed a handful of times. The rearrangement links TRBV12-3 or TRBV12-4 to TRBJ2-7, with 10 bases matching TRBD2. The CDR3 extends over 14 amino acids. With 6 bases clipped from V and 2 bases from J, the junction kept 4 bases outside the gene matches. CDR3 coding DNA: TGTGCCAGCAGAGCCGGGACTAGCGCCTACGAGCAGTACTTC. It encodes CASRAGTSAYEQYF.

This clonotype was detected only a few times. V and J are TRBV20-1 and TRBJ2-5; 9 bases map to TRBD2. Per the germline V gene, CDR1 is DFQATT and CDR2 is SNEGSKA (reference sequence). CDR3 size: 14 residues. The CDR3 here is CSKGRGGVQETQYF. The CDR3 DNA reads as TGCAGCAAAGGACGCGGGGGGGTCCAAGAGACCCAGTACTTC.

The chain combines TRBV20-1 with TRBJ2-1, with TRBD2 identical over 9 bases. After removal of 3 bases from V and 15 bases from J, the junction contained 6 bases not matched to a gene. Germline values: CDR1 DFQATT, CDR2 SNEGSKA (reference sequence). There are 11 residues in the CDR3. Here the CDR3 DNA reads TGCAGTGCTAGTGCGGGGGGGCCAGGGTTCTTC. Translated: CSASAGGPGFF.

This chain uses TRBV6-5 with TRBJ2-5; TRBD2 matches 9 bases. There are 15 residues in the CDR3. The ends lost 2 bases at V and 5 bases at J; junction bases unmatched: 6. Germline CDR1 and CDR2: MNHEY and SVGAGI. This CDR3 reads CASSYQGLAGETQYF. The CDR3, as DNA: TGTGCCAGCAGTTACCAGGGACTAGCCGGGGAGACCCAGTACTTC.

The chain combines TRBV29-1 with TRBJ2-5; no firm D call. V lost 4 bases to trimming and J lost 2 bases, with 11 bases between them. CDR1 is SQVTM, CDR2 ANQGSEA, per germline. This CDR3 has 13 residues. CDR3 bases: TGCAGCGTTGGTTTAAGACTGCAAGAGACCCAGTACTTC. Encoded protein: CSVGLRLQETQYF. Drawing the rest from reference TRBV29-1 and TRBJ2-5, the complete variable domain is SAVISQKPSRDICQRGTSLTIQCQVDSQVTMMFWYRQQPGQSLTLIATANQGSEATYESGFVIDKFPISRPNLTFSTLTVSNMSPEDSSIYLCSVGLRLQETQYFGPGTRLLVL.

This clonotype turned up a few times. The rearrangement uses TRBV27 and TRBJ2-7; 9 bases map to TRBD1. The V and J ends lost 5 bases and 5 bases, in that order; junction bases with no gene match: 25. This CDR3 is built from 20 residues. Germline CDR1 is MNHEY and CDR2 is SMNVEV (reference sequence). The CDR3 DNA reads TGTGCCAGCAGTCCTATCGACCGACAGGGGGACCTGAGTAGCGAACACGAGCAGTACTTC. This encodes CASSPIDRQGDLSSEHEQYF.

The sample holds a few counts of this clonotype. The J gene is TRBJ1-4, the V gene TRBV12-3 or TRBV12-4; 7 bases align to TRBD1. The CDR3 totals 14 residues. J was trimmed by 8 bases and V by 2 bases; bases with no gene match: 5. The CDR3 region is CASSLRQGGEKLFF. CDR3 nucleotides: TGTGCCAGCAGTTTAAGACAGGGTGGCGAAAAACTGTTTTTT.